Reported below is one T cell receptor beta chain. This sample was included in a study of HIV-infected patients and healthy controls. TCRdb re-analysed the 5' RACE reads in MiXCR, keeping a single row per CDR3 protein. Of 15,000 to 20,000 distinct CDR3 sequences listed, about 15% were seen once; the top ten hold roughly a quarter. V was clipped by 4 bases and J by 0 bases, with 19 bases between them. The CDR3 is made up of 19 amino acids. This chain links TRBV12-3 or TRBV12-4 with TRBJ2-6; a possible D gene is TRBD2 (5 bases). The receptor comes from a human donor in good health. The sample comprised CD8+ T cells from blood. CDR3 DNA: TGTGCCAGCAGTTCCAGGTTTCCGGGGTCCACCTCTGGGGCCAACGTCCTGACTTTC. Amino acids: CASSSRFPGSTSGANVLTF.